This T cell receptor (beta chain) is from a study of beta chain features in type 1 diabetes. This CDR3 has 17 residues. Trimming stripped 4 bases from V and 0 bases from J, with 13 bases between. Germline V gene lookup returns CDR1 MNHNS and CDR2 SASEGT. The whole isolated RNA underwent reverse transcription, so sequencing captured expressed TCRB transcripts. TCRdb keeps only in-frame clones here, not all; method: immunoSEQ multiplex PCR. The data contain about 160,000 clones, approximately 7.9% of them singletons. Study results and limitations: A pattern of fewer insertions and more deletions at VDJ junctions was seen in type 1 diabetes patients. The study found moderately but significantly shorter TCRB CDR3s in all four CD4+ subsets of Type 1 diabetes patients.

Sorting gave populations that all exceeded 98% purity. About this clone itself: Its antigen is currently unknown.

The sequence was obtained from a man aged 18 to 30 with type 1 diabetes. V and J are TRBV6-1 and TRBJ1-6; unclear D gene. The sequencing input was central memory CD4+ T cells from blood. This CDR3 is CASSALSGRSYNSPLHF. CDR3 sequence (DNA): TGTGCCAGCAGTGCCCTAAGCGGACGCTCCTATAATTCACCCCTCCACTTT.